The entry below gives a single T cell receptor (beta chain) sequence along with its context. This sample stems from a study of blood T cell repertoires in COVID-19. Study context: Acute and convalescent COVID-19 samples came from the United States, Italy and Spain. PBMCs, B-cell-depleted T cells, or T cells were the source of the cDNA or gDNA that made up the material.

The CDR3 loop spans 19 amino acids. Germline CDR1 and CDR2: MNHNS and SASEGT. V lost 1 base and J 3 bases, leaving 21 bases between the germline ends. Original handling: Estimates of nucleated cell counts were drawn from the amplification of reference gene primers. Using immunoSEQ multiplex PCR, the repertoire was profiled, and TCRdb retains in-frame clones only, with some absent. That table furnishes V, J and clone size, whereas the DNA furnished D and trimming. The data show 200,000 to 300,000 clones, about 80% seen once. The rearrangement links TRBV6-1 to TRBJ1-4, with TRBD1 as a possible D gene (5 bases). This sequence originates from a woman aged 80 or older with acute or convalescent COVID-19. Specimen: peripheral blood. CDR3 loop: CASSEVRGGSIPPNEKLFF. CDR3 nucleotides: TGTGCCAGCAGTGAAGTTAGGGGCGGAAGCATCCCGCCTAATGAAAAACTGTTTTTT.